These T cell receptor beta chains were read from a single sample in a study of blood T cell repertoires in COVID-19. Using immunoSEQ multiplex PCR, the repertoire was profiled, and TCRdb retains in-frame clones only, with some absent. The profile shows 300,000 to 350,000 clones, about nine tenths of them singletons. The specimen sequenced was peripheral blood. Receptors originate from a woman in her 70s with COVID-19, enrolled during active disease. CDR3s include the opening cysteine and the closing phenylalanine or tryptophan. The order of the fields is D gene, clone size, V gene, J gene, CDR3 protein, CDR3 DNA. The D gene is left open where the match is weak. Size values are once, few and many counts, or a class for expanded clones, and some rows have none.

>-|-|TRBV9|TRBJ2-2
CASSVDGRKGAGELFF
TGTGCCAGCAGCGTAGACGGGAGGAAGGGGGCCGGGGAGCTGTTTTTT
>-|-|TRBV30|TRBJ1-2
CAWTTVNYGYTF
TGTGCCTGGACCACAGTTAACTATGGCTACACCTTC
>-|-|TRBV19|TRBJ1-2
CASSPSLSINYGYTF
TGTGCCAGTAGTCCCTCCTTGAGCATCAACTATGGCTACACCTTC
>-|-|TRBV30|TRBJ1-6
CAWNQGFSYNSPLHF
TGTGCCTGGAATCAGGGGTTCTCCTATAATTCACCCCTCCACTTT
>-|-|TRBV12-3/TRBV12-4|TRBJ2-7
CASSLGTIYEQYF
TGTGCCAGCAGTTTAGGGACAATCTACGAGCAGTACTTC
>-|-|TRBV7-9|TRBJ2-1
CASSFLYGDNEQFF
TGTGCCAGCAGCTTCCTTTACGGAGACAATGAGCAGTTCTTC
>-|-|TRBV5-1|TRBJ2-5
CASAGQGTQETQYF
TGCGCCAGCGCCGGCCAGGGAACGCAAGAGACCCAGTACTTC
>-|-|TRBV29-1|TRBJ1-1
CSGRQNTEAFF
TGCAGCGGTCGACAGAACACTGAAGCTTTCTTT
>-|-|TRBV7-9|TRBJ1-3
CASSLGEGNTIYF
TGTGCCAGCAGCTTAGGGGAGGGAAACACCATATATTTT
>-|-|TRBV24-1|TRBJ1-4
CATSEAFGEKLFF
TGTGCCACCAGTGAGGCCTTCGGGGAAAAACTGTTTTTT
>-|few|TRBV6-5|TRBJ1-1
CASTRFKNTEAFF
TGTGCCAGCACCAGGTTTAAGAACACTGAAGCTTTCTTT
>-|once|TRBV5-1|TRBJ2-7
CASSLVGAHEQYF
TGCGCCAGCAGCTTGGTTGGGGCCCACGAGCAGTACTTC
>-|-|TRBV24-1|TRBJ1-2
CATSDETELYGYTF
TGTGCCACCAGTGATGAGACAGAGCTCTATGGCTACACCTTC
>-|-|TRBV11-2|TRBJ2-2
CASSKNTGELFF
TGTGCCAGCAGTAAGAACACCGGGGAGCTGTTTTTT
>-|-|TRBV7-2|TRBJ2-5
CASSFWAASETQYF
TGTGCCAGCAGCTTCTGGGCTGCCTCGGAGACCCAGTACTTC
>TRBD1|-|TRBV5-1|TRBJ1-1
CASSFGRQGLNTEAFF
TGCGCCAGCAGCTTCGGAAGACAGGGACTGAACACTGAAGCTTTCTTT
>TRBD1|-|TRBV5-4|TRBJ1-6
CASSLIGTGDGSPLHF
TGTGCCAGCAGCTTGATCGGGACAGGGGACGGTTCACCCCTCCACTTT
>-|-|TRBV11-2|TRBJ1-1
CASSFDRPGEAFF
TGTGCCAGCAGCTTCGACAGGCCTGGTGAAGCTTTCTTT
>-|-|TRBV9|TRBJ1-1
CASSVEVGVGGPVF
TGTGCCAGCAGCGTAGAAGTTGGGGTCGGCGGGCCGGTCTTT
>-|-|TRBV7-2|TRBJ2-7
CASSPQIGLASYEQYF
TGTGCCAGCAGCCCCCAAATTGGGCTAGCGTCCTACGAGCAGTACTTC
>TRBD2|-|TRBV18|TRBJ2-1
CASSPFRGGDNEQFF
TGTGCCAGCTCACCCTTCCGCGGGGGGGACAATGAGCAGTTCTTC
>-|-|TRBV5-1|TRBJ1-1
CASSERAGSNTEAFF
TGCGCCAGCAGCGAGAGGGCGGGATCTAACACTGAAGCTTTCTTT
>TRBD1|-|TRBV30|TRBJ1-2
CAWNRQGLGGYTF
TGTGCCTGGAACAGACAGGGTCTAGGCGGCTACACCTTC
>-|-|TRBV7-9|TRBJ1-6
CASGHRTGDNSPLHF
TGTGCCAGCGGCCACCGGACGGGGGATAATTCACCCCTCCACTTT
>-|few|TRBV7-9|TRBJ1-3
CASSLGLQRGNTIYF
TGTGCCAGCAGCTTAGGACTACAAAGGGGAAACACCATATATTTT
>-|-|TRBV24-1|TRBJ2-7
CATSDSLDKHEQYF
TGTGCCACCAGTGATTCATTAGACAAACACGAGCAGTACTTC